This T cell receptor (beta chain) emerged from a study of cytomegalovirus exposure and HLA in healthy donors. Study-wide results and limits: Common viral pathogens seemed to be connected with several of the most significant clusters, according to a later analysis. Reportedly, cytomegalovirus status was diagnosed with high sensitivity and specificity. In a later analysis, HLA-associated TCR beta chains were more clonally expanded than equally common others.

Healthy bone marrow donors formed the donor group. The CDR3 contains 14 residues. The ends lost 6 bases at V and 6 bases at J; junction bases unmatched: 8. The germline CDR1 and CDR2 sequences are MDHEN and SYDVKM. The PCR had 60 Vbeta and 13 Jbeta primers. Using immunoSEQ multiplex PCR, the repertoire was profiled, and TCRdb retains in-frame clones only, with some absent. The sample contains 100,000 to 120,000 clones, roughly four fifths of which appear only once. Note on this clone: What it binds is not known.

The sequenced sample was PBMCs. The source is a woman in her 30s in good health and CMV-seronegative. This chain joins TRBV28 and TRBJ1-2; TRBD1 agrees at 9 bases. DNA for the CDR3: TGTGCCAGCAGCCAAGGACAGGGGACCGATGGCTACACCTTC. Translation: CASSQGQGTDGYTF.